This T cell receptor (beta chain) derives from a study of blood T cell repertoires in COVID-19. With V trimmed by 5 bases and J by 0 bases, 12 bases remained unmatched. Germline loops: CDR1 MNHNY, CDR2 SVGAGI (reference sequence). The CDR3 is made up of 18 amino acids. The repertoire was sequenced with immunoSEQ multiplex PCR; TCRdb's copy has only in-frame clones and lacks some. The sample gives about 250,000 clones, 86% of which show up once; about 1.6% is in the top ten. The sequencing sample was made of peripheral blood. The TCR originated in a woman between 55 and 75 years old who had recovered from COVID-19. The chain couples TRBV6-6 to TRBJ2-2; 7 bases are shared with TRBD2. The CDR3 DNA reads TGTGCCAGCAGTCCCCCCGGGGGGTCCGGACCGAACACCGGGGAGCTGTTTTTT. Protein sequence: CASSPPGGSGPNTGELFF.